The present T cell receptor (beta chain) was sequenced within a study of molecular identifiers for immune sequencing clone quantification. TCRdb passed the PCR reads through MiXCR, listing each CDR3 protein once. The sample holds some 70,000 distinct CDR3 sequences; 15% to 20% are singletons and the top ten take 1.5%. Germline V lookup: CDR1 DFQATT, CDR2 SNEGSKA (reference sequence). This CDR3 has 15 residues. J gave up 5 bases and V 3 bases, and 8 bases lay outside the gene matches. As CD8+CD4-CCR7+CD45RA+ cells, naive CD8 T cells were sorted. The chain recombines TRBV20-1 with TRBJ2-5, with 11 bases lining up with TRBD2. This clonotype was sampled from a human donor in good health. Some libraries in this study had Jurkat cell RNA spiked in. Sequenced sample: naive CD8+ T cells from blood, with Jurkat cell RNA spiked in. Subset reported: FACS-sorted CD8+CD4-CCR7+CD45RA+ naive T cells. In DNA, the CDR3 is TGCAGTGCTAGCCTTAGCGGGAGGGCCGGGGAGACCCAGTACTTC. Its protein product is CSASLSGRAGETQYF.